This T cell receptor beta chain is from a study of T-cell reconstitution after alpha-beta-depleted transplantation in children. Unique molecular identifiers were incorporated during preparation of the TCRbeta library. TCRdb redid the calling of the PCR reads with MiXCR, one entry per CDR3 protein. Of fewer than 700,000 distinct CDR3 sequences in the sample, under 15% were seen once. With respect to this clonotype: Its target is unknown.

CDR1 and CDR2 (germline): SGHVS, FQNEAQ. The CDR3 sequence is 14 residues long. Deletions cut 5 bases from V and 5 bases from J, with 13 bases between. Points from the study as a whole: Counts and diversity of T cells one year after transplant came mostly from newly produced T cells.

This TCR came from a male patient younger than 18 who had a stem cell transplant for acute myeloid leukemia, so the T cells may come from the graft donor. V is TRBV7-8 and J is TRBJ1-5, with TRBD1 as a possible D gene (5 bases). Sequenced material: PBMCs, mostly from graft donor cells, taken 360 days after TCRalphabeta/CD19-depleted stem cell transplant. The CDR3 reads CASSLVQEDQPQHF. CDR3 nucleotide sequence: TGTGCCAGCAGCCTCGTACAGGAGGATCAGCCCCAGCATTTT.